This TCR beta chain was captured by sequencing in a study of siplizumab effects on memory and regulatory T cells. Across the study: The mixed lymphocyte reactions, run in pairs, contained siplizumab at about 0.96 ug/mL or no drug.

Cells from the mixed lymphocyte reaction underwent coculture for around six days at 37 degrees C. V was shortened by 5 bases and J by 3 bases, with 7 bases between the two germline ends. Looked up from germline, CDR1 is SEHNR and CDR2 is FQNEAQ (reference sequence). The CDR3 contains 12 residues. Study results and caveats: A major contribution to the alloresponse seemed to be made by naive T cells, which seemed more diverse than memory cells. The mapping of alloreactive clones to unstimulated subsets covered only a minor fraction of them. Mappable alloreactive CD4+ clones came from Treg cells around 70% of the time on average with siplizumab, against around 25% in controls.

A word on this clone: Its target is unknown.

The protocol was immunoSEQ multiplex PCR, while the TCRdb copy is restricted to in-frame clones and leaves out a portion. The table has about 15,000 clones, about 46% seen once. The chain is built from TRBV7-9 and TRBJ1-2; no definite D call. Material for sequencing was CFSE-low (dividing) CD4+ T cells sorted from an allogeneic mixed lymphocyte reaction. The receptor was isolated from a human donor in good health; the cells came from an allogeneic mixed lymphocyte reaction. CDR3 sequence: CASSPTDYGYTF. The CDR3, as DNA: TGTGCCAGCAGCCCAACGGACTATGGCTACACCTTC.